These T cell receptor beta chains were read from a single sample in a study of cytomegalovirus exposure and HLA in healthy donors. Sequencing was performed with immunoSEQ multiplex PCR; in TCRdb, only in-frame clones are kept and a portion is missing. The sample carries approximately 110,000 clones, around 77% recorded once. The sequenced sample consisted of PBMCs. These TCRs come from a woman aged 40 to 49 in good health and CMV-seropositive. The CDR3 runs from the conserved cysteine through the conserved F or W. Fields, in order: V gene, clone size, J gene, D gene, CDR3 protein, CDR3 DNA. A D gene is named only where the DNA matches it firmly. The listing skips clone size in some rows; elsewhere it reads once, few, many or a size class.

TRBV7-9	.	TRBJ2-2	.	CASSLSESGELFF	TGTGCCAGCAGCTTATCGGAGTCCGGGGAGCTGTTTTTT
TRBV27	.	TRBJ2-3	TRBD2	CASSPPTSGDTQYF	TGTGCCAGCAGTCCCCCGACTAGCGGTGATACGCAGTATTTT
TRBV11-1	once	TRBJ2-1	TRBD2	CASSLALAGGTEQFF	TGTGCCAGCAGCTTAGCGCTAGCGGGAGGCACTGAGCAGTTCTTC
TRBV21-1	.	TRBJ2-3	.	CASSKFGGTGTDTQYF	TGTGCCAGCAGCAAATTTGGCGGTACGGGCACAGATACGCAGTATTTT
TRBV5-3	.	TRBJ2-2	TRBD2	CARSFSRREGNTGELFF	TGTGCCAGAAGCTTCTCCCGGAGGGAGGGGAACACCGGGGAGCTGTTTTTT
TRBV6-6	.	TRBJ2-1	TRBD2	CASRNSGGGYNNEQFF	TGTGCCAGCAGAAACTCGGGAGGCGGTTATAACAATGAGCAGTTCTTC
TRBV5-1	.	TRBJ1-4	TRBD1	CASSPGQGGEKLFF	TGCGCCAGCAGCCCCGGACAGGGAGGGGAAAAACTGTTTTTT
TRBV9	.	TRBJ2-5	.	CASSQTAAATGETQYF	TGTGCCAGCAGCCAGACGGCGGCCGCCACGGGGGAGACCCAGTACTTC
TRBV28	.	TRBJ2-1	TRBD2	CASSLHGTSVRDEQFF	TGTGCCAGCAGTTTACATGGGACTAGCGTGAGAGATGAGCAGTTCTTC
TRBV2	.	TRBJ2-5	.	CASSSLGSETQYF	TGTGCCAGCAGTTCCCTAGGATCCGAGACCCAGTACTTC
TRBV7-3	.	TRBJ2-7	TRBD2	CASSPGLAGPSYEQYF	TGTGCCAGCAGCCCCGGACTAGCGGGGCCCTCCTACGAGCAGTACTTC
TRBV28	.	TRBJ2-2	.	CATLEEGAPDTGELFF	TGTGCCACACTAGAGGAGGGGGCGCCTGACACCGGGGAGCTGTTTTTT
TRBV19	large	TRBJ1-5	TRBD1	CASKQGDQPQHF	TGTGCCAGCAAACAGGGGGATCAGCCCCAGCATTTT
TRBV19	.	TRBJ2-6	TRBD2	CASSGGFSGANVLTF	TGTGCCAGCTCGGGGGGATTTTCTGGGGCCAACGTCCTGACTTTC
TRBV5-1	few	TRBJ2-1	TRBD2	CASRSGRNYNEQFF	TGCGCCAGCAGGAGCGGGAGAAACTACAATGAGCAGTTCTTC
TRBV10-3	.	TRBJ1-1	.	CAISSGLNTEAFF	TGTGCCATCAGTTCAGGCCTGAACACTGAAGCTTTCTTT
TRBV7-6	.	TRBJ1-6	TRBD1	CASSLGTAHNSPLHF	TGTGCCAGCAGCCTAGGGACAGCGCATAATTCACCCCTCCACTTT
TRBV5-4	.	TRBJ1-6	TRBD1	CASSNDREVGSPLHF	TGTGCCAGCAGCAACGACAGGGAAGTAGGGTCACCCCTCCACTTT
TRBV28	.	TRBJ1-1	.	CASGQGPFEAFF	TGTGCCAGCGGTCAGGGTCCCTTTGAAGCTTTCTTT
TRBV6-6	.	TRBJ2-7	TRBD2	CASSPASGSSYEQYF	TGTGCCAGCAGCCCCGCTAGCGGGAGCTCCTACGAGCAGTACTTC
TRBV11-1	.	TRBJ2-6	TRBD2	CASSLGVAGSSGANVLTF	TGTGCCAGCAGCTTAGGAGTAGCGGGGAGCTCTGGGGCCAACGTCCTGACTTTC
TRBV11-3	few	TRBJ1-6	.	CASSLGGQQSSPLHF	TGTGCCAGCAGCTTAGGCGGACAGCAGAGTTCACCCCTCCACTTT
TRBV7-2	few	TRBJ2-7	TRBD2	CASSLVGTSSLEQYF	TGTGCCAGCAGCTTAGTCGGGACTAGCTCCCTCGAGCAGTACTTC
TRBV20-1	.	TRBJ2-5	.	CSASNSREQYF	TGCAGTGCTAGTAACTCTCGTGAGCAGTACTTC
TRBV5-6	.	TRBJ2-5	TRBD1	CASSDPTGVQETQYF	TGTGCCAGCAGCGACCCGACAGGGGTACAAGAGACCCAGTACTTC
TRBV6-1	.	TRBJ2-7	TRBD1	CASSRGTGVYEQYF	TGTGCCAGCTCCAGGGGGACAGGGGTATACGAGCAGTACTTC
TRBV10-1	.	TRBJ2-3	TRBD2	CASSGLADTDTQYF	TGCGCCAGCAGTGGACTAGCGGACACAGATACGCAGTATTTT
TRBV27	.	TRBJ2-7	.	CASSPPGASSYEQYF	TGTGCCAGCAGTCCCCCAGGGGCCAGCTCCTACGAGCAGTACTTC